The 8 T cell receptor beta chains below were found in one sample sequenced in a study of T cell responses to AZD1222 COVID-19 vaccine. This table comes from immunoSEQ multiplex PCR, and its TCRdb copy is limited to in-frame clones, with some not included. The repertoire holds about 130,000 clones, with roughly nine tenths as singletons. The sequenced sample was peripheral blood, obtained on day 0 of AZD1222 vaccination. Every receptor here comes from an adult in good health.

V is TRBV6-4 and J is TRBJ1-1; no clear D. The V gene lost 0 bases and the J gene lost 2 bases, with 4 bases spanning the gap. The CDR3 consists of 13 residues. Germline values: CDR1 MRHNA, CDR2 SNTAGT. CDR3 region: CASSDSDNTEAFF. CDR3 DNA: TGTGCCAGCAGTGACTCGGACAACACTGAAGCTTTCTTT.

The CDR3 DNA is TGTGCCAGCAGCGTTGGCCCGGGCACTGAAGCTTTCTTT. Residues: CASSVGPGTEAFF. J is TRBJ1-1 and V is TRBV9; D call uncertain. In germline, CDR1 is SGDLS, CDR2 YYNGEE. The CDR3 runs 13 residues. Deletions cut 2 bases from V and 4 bases from J, with 9 bases between.

The CDR3 DNA is TGCGCCAGCAGCCAACCCAGCGGGGACAGGGGGCGAATTGGGACTGAAGCTTTCTTT. It is translated as CASSQPSGDRGRIGTEAFF. This sequence joins TRBV4-1 and TRBJ1-1; 12 bases map to TRBD1. CDR3 length: 19 amino acids. Per germline, CDR1 MGHRA and CDR2 YSYEKL. With 2 bases clipped from V and 5 bases from J, the junction kept 15 bases outside the gene matches.

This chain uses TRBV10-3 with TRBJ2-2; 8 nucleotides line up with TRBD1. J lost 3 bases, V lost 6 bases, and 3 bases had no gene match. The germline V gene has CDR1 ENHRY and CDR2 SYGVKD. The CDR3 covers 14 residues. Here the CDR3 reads CAIRSDRDTGELFF. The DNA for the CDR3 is TGTGCCATCAGATCGGACAGGGACACCGGGGAGCTGTTTTTT.

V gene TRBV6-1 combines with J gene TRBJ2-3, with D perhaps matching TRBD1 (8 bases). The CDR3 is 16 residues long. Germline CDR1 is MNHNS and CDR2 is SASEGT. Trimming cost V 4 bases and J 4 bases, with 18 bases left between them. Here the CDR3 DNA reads TGTGCCAGCAGTGGGGGGGGGACAGGCGGGGCAGATACGCAGTATTTT. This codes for CASSGGGTGGADTQYF.

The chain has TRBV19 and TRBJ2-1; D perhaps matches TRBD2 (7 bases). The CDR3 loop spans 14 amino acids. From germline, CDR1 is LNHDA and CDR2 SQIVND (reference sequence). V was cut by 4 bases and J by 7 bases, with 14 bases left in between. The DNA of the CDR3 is TGTGCCAGTAGTAGGGCAGGGAGGGGGAATGAGCAGTTCTTC. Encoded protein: CASSRAGRGNEQFF.

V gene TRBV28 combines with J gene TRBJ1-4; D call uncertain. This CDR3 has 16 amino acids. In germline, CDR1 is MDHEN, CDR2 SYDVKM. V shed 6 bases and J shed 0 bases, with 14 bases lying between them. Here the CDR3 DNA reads TGTGCCAGCAGCCCACCCCCCCTCGCAACTAATGAAAAACTGTTTTTT. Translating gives CASSPPPLATNEKLFF.

The CDR3 coding sequence is TGCAGCGTTTCCAGGGAAGAGACCCAGTACTTC. Translation gives CSVSREETQYF. The gene calls are TRBV29-1 and TRBJ2-5; D possibly corresponds to TRBD1 (5 bases). The CDR3 is 11 residues long. CDR1 SQVTM and CDR2 ANQGSEA come from the germline V gene. Trimming took 5 bases from V and 3 from J, leaving 7 bases between them.